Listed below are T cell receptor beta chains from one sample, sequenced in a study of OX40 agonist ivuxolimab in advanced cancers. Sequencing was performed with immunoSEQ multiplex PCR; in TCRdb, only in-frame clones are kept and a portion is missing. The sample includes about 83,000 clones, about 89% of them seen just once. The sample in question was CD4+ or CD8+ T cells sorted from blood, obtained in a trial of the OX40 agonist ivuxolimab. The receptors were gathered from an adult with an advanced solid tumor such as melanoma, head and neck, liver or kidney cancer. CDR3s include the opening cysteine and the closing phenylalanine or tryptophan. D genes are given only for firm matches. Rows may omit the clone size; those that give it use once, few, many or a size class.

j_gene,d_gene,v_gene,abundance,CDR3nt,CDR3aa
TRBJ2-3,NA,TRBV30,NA,TGTGCCTGGAGTGTACTTTCGCCTAGCACAGATACGCAGTATTTT,CAWSVLSPSTDTQYF
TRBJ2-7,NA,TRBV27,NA,TGTGCCAGCAGTTTATCAGTTGGGAGCTACGAGCAGTACTTC,CASSLSVGSYEQYF
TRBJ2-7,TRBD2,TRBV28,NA,TGTGCCAGCAGCCTAGGGAGGGGCGGGAGCAACGAGCAGTACTTC,CASSLGRGGSNEQYF
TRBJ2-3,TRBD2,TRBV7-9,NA,TGTGCCAGCACCATTTCGTCGACTAGCGGTATCGCAGATACGCAGTATTTT,CASTISSTSGIADTQYF
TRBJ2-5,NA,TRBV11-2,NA,TGTGCCAGCAGCTTAGCACCGTTAAAGACCCAGTACTTC,CASSLAPLKTQYF
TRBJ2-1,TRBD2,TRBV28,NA,TGTGCCAGCACACTAGCGGGGGGGCCGGGTGAGCAGTTCTTC,CASTLAGGPGEQFF
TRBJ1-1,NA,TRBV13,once,TGTGCCAGCAGCCACCGGACAGAAGTGAACACTGAAGCTTTCTTT,CASSHRTEVNTEAFF
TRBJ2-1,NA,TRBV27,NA,TGTGCCAGCAGCCTAATAGCGTACAATGAGCAGTTCTTC,CASSLIAYNEQFF
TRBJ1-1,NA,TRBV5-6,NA,TGTGCCAGCAGCCCGGAGGAGGGTGAAGCTTTCTTT,CASSPEEGEAFF
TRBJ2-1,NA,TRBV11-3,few,TGTGCCAGCAGCTTGGCTTCGTATGAGCAGTTCTTC,CASSLASYEQFF
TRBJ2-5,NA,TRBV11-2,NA,TGTGCCAGCAGCTTAGGTCTAAAGGCTCGACAAGAGACCCAGTACTTC,CASSLGLKARQETQYF
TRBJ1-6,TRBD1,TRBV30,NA,TGTGCCTCGGGACAGGAAAACTATAATTCACCCCTCCACTTT,CASGQENYNSPLHF
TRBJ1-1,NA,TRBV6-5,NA,TGTGCCAGCAAACTCGGTGGTCCCACTGAAGCTTTCTTT,CASKLGGPTEAFF
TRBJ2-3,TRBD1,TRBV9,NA,TGTGCCAGCAGCGTAGAGGGGGCCTTTGATACGCAGTATTTT,CASSVEGAFDTQYF
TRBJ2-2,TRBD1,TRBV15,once,TGTGCCACCGACGACAGGGTTAATACCGGGGAGCTGTTTTTT,CATDDRVNTGELFF
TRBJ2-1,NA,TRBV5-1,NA,TGCGCCAGCGGAGATTCTCCCCTGGGAGGCAATGAGCAGTTCTTC,CASGDSPLGGNEQFF
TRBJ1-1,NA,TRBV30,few,TGTGCCTGGAGTGAGGCGGGGGTTGAAGCTTTCTTT,CAWSEAGVEAFF
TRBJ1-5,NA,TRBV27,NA,TGTGCCAGCAGTTTGAGAGGGGCGCTGAGCCAGCCCCAGCATTTT,CASSLRGALSQPQHF
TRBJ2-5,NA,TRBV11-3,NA,TGTGCCAGCAGCTTATTAAGCGAGGGGGAGACCCAGTACTTC,CASSLLSEGETQYF
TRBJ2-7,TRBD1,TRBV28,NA,TGTGCCAGCAGCTCGACAGGGTCCTACGAGCAGTACTTC,CASSSTGSYEQYF
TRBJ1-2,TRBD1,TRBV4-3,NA,TGCGCCAGCAGCCAATGGGGACAGGTAGATGGCTACACCTTC,CASSQWGQVDGYTF
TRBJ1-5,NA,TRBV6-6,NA,TGTGCCAGCAGTTACATGGATAGGGGTCAGCCCCAGCATTTT,CASSYMDRGQPQHF
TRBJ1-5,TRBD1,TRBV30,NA,TGTGCCTGGACCAGGGGGCTGCAGCCCCAGCATTTT,CAWTRGLQPQHF
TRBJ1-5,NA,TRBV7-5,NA,TGTGCCAGAAGCTTAGGTTGTCTTGTGAGAAGCAATCAGCCCCAGCATTTT,CARSLGCLVRSNQPQHF
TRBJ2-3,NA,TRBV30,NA,TGTGCCTGGAGTGTACTTAGGTGGGGTGCAGATACGCAGTATTTT,CAWSVLRWGADTQYF
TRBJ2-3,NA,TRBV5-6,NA,TGTGCCAGCAGCTTGTCCACAGATACGCAGTATTTT,CASSLSTDTQYF
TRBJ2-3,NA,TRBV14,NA,TGTGCCAGCAGCCCATTCAGGGATTTTCCTAGCACAGATACGCAGTATTTT,CASSPFRDFPSTDTQYF
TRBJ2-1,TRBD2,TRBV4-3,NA,TGCGCCAGCAGCCAAGATCTAGCGGGAGGGCCTGGAAATGAGCAGTTCTTC,CASSQDLAGGPGNEQFF
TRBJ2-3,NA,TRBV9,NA,TGTGCCAGCAGCGTAGGAGGTATCAAAGATACGCAGTATTTT,CASSVGGIKDTQYF
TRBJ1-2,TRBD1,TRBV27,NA,TGTGCCAGCAGGCGGGACAGAGACTATGGCTACACCTTC,CASRRDRDYGYTF
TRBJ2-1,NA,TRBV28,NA,TGTGCCAGCAGTTTGCGGGGGGCAGGGGGTGAGGATGAGCAGTTCTTC,CASSLRGAGGEDEQFF
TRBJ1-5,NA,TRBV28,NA,TGTGCCAGCAGTCCAACAGTTAATCAGAAGCATTTT,CASSPTVNQKHF
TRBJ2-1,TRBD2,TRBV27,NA,TGTGCCAGCAGTTCGCCCTCTTCTGGCGGGGGATACAATGAGCAGTTCTTC,CASSSPSSGGGYNEQFF
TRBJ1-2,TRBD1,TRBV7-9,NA,TGTGCCAGCAGTGGAGACAGGGACTATGGCTACACCTTC,CASSGDRDYGYTF
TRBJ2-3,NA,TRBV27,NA,TGTGCCAGCAACGCCGGACTCACAGATACGCAGTATTTT,CASNAGLTDTQYF
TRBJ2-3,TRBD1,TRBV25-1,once,TGTGCCAGCGCAGGGGGCTGGGGCACAGATACGCAGTATTTT,CASAGGWGTDTQYF
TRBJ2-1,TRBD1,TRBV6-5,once,TGTGCCAGCAGCTCCGGGACAGGGTCCTACAATGAGCAGTTCTTC,CASSSGTGSYNEQFF
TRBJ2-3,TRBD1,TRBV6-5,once,TGTGCCAGCAGCCCGGGACAGGGGATAGATACGCAGTATTTT,CASSPGQGIDTQYF
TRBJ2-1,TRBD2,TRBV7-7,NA,TGTGCTAGCAGCGCCGCGGGGGGCTCCTACAATGAGCAGTTCTTC,CASSAAGGSYNEQFF
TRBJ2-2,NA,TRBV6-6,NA,TGTGCCAGCAGTTACTCGGGGGGCGGGGAGCTGTTTTTT,CASSYSGGGELFF
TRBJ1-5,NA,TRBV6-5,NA,TGTGCCAGCAGCCAACAGCCAGGACAGCCCCAGCATTTT,CASSQQPGQPQHF
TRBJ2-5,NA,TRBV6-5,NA,TGTGCCAGCAGACAGAAGGGGTTTTGGCAAGAGACCCAGTACTTC,CASRQKGFWQETQYF
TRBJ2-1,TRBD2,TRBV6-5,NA,TGTGCCAGCGTAGCGGGAGGGCTCTACAATGAGCAGTTCTTC,CASVAGGLYNEQFF
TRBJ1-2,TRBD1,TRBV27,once,TGTGCCAGCAGGACAGGGAGTGGCTACACCTTC,CASRTGSGYTF
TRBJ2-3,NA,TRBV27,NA,TGTGCCAGCAGTGAACCCCTTGGGGGCACAGATACGCAGTATTTT,CASSEPLGGTDTQYF
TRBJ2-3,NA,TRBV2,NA,TGTGCCAGCAGTGGTTTCCACACAGATACGCAGTATTTT,CASSGFHTDTQYF
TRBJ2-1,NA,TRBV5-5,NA,TGTGCCAGCAGCTTGGTGCCCCCAGGGAAGAGGGACAATGAGCAGTTCTTC,CASSLVPPGKRDNEQFF
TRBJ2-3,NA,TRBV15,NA,TGTGCCACAAGCAGTGGGAGCCCAGATACGCAGTATTTT,CATSSGSPDTQYF
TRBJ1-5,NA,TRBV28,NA,TGTGCCAGCAGTTTAGAGGGTAGCAATCAGCCCCAGCATTTT,CASSLEGSNQPQHF
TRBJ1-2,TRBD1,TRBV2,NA,TGTGCCAGCTCCGGGACAGGGGCCTATGGCTACACCTTC,CASSGTGAYGYTF
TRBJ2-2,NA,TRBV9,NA,TGTGCCAGCAGCGAGAACACCGGGGAGCTGTTTTTT,CASSENTGELFF
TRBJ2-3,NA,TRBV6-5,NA,TGTGCCAGCAGCCGATCGATGGAAGACCATACGCAGTATTTT,CASSRSMEDHTQYF
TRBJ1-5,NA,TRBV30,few,TGTGCCTGGGGACAGTTTTTGAAGCCCCAGCATTTT,CAWGQFLKPQHF
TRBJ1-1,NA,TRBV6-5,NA,TGTGCCAGCAGTCAAGACCCGAACACTGAAGCTTTCTTT,CASSQDPNTEAFF
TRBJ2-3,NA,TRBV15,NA,TGTGCCACCAGCAGATCCTTAAACACAGATACGCAGTATTTT,CATSRSLNTDTQYF
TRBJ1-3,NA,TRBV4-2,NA,TGTGCCAGCAGCCAAGAGGCCCAGATCTCTGGAAACACCATATATTTT,CASSQEAQISGNTIYF
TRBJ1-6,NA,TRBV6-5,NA,TGTGCCAGCAGTTTCGACAGGAGCTCCTATAATTCACCCCTCCACTTT,CASSFDRSSYNSPLHF
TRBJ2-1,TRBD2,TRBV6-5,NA,TGTGCCAGCAGTGTACCTACAGGACTAGCCAGAGAGCAGTTCTTC,CASSVPTGLAREQFF